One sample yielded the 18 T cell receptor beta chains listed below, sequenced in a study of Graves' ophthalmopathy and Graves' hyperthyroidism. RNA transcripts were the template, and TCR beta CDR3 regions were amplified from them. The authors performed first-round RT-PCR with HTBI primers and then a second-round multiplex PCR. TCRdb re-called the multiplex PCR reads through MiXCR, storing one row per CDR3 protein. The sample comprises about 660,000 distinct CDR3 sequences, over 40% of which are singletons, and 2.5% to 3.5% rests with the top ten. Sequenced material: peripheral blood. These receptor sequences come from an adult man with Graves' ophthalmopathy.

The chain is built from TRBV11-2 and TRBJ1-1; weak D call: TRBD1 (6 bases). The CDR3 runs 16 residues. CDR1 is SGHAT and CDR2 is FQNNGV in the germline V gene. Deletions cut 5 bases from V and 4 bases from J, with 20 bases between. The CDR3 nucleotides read TGTGCCAGCAGCCCGCGTGGGGGGCGGGTTACCACTGAAGCTTTCTTT. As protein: CASSPRGGRVTTEAFF.

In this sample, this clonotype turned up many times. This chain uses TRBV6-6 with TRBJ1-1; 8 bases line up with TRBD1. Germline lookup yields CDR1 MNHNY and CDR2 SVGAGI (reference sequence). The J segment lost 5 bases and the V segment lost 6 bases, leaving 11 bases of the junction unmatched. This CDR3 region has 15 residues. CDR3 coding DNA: TGTGCCAGCAGCAACCCTCAGGGGGCAGGGACTGAAGCTTTCTTT. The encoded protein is CASSNPQGAGTEAFF.

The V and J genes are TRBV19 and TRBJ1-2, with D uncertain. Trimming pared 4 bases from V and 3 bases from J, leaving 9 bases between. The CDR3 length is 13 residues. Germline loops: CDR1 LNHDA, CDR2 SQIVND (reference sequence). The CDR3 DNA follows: TGTGCCAGTAGTAGGGGATTCGACTATGGCTACACCTTC. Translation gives CASSRGFDYGYTF. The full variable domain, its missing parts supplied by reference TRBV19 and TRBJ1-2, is DGGITQSPKYLFRKEGQNVTLSCEQNLNHDAMYWYRQDPGQGLRLIYYSQIVNDFQKGDIAEGYSVSREKKESFPLTVTSAQKNPTAFYLCASSRGFDYGYTFGSGTRLTVV.

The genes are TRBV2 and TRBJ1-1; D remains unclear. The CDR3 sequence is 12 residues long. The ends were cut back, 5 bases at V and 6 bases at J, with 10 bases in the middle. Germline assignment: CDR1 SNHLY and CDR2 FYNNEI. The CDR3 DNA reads TGTGCCAGCAGTTTTTCCGGGGCTGAAGCTTTCTTT. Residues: CASSFSGAEAFF.

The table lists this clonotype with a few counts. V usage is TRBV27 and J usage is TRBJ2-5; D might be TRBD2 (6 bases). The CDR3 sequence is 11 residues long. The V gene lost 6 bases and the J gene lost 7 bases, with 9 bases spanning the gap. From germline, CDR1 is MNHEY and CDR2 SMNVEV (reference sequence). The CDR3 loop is CASSAEGTQYF. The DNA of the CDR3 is TGTGCCAGCAGCGCGGAGGGGACCCAGTACTTC.

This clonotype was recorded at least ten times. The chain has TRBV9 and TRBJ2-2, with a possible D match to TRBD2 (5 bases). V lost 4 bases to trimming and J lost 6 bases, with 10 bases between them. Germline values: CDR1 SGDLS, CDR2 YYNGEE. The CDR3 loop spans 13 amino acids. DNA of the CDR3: TGTGCCAGCAGCTACGGAGGAGCCGGGGAGCTGTTTTTT. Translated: CASSYGGAGELFF. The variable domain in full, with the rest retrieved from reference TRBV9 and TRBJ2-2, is DSGVTQTPKHLITATGQRVTLRCSPRSGDLSVYWYQQSLDQGLQFLIQYYNGEERAKGNILERFSAQQFPDLHSELNLSSLELGDSALYFCASSYGGAGELFFGEGSRLTVL.

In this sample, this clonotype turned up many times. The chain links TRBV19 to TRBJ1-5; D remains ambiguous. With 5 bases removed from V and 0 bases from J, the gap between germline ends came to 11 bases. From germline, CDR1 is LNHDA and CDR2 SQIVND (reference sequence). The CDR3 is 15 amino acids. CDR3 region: CASSLADYSNQPQHF. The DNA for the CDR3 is TGTGCCAGTAGTTTGGCGGATTATAGCAATCAGCCCCAGCATTTT.

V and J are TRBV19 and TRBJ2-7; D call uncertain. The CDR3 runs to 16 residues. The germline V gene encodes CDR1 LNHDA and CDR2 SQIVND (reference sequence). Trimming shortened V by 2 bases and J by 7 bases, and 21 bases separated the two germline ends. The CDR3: CASSILGRRSTQEQYF. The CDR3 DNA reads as TGTGCCAGTAGTATACTGGGCCGGAGAAGTACGCAAGAGCAGTACTTC.

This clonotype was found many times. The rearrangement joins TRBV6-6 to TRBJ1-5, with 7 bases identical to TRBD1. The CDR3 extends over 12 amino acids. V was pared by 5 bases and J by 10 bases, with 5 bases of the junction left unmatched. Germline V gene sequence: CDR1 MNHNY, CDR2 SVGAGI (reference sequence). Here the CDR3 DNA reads TGTGCCAGCAGTGCACAGGGGTACCCCCAGCATTTT. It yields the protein CASSAQGYPQHF.

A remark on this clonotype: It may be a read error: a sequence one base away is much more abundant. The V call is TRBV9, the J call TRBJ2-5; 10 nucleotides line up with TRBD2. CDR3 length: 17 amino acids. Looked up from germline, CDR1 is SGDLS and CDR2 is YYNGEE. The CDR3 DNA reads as TGTGCCTGCAGCGTAGGCCTAGCGGGGGCCTACCAAGAGACCCAGTACTTC. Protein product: CACSVGLAGAYQETQYF.

Here the CDR3 DNA reads TGCGCCAGCAGCTTTAACCAGGGCGATCAGCCCCAGCATTTT. Its translation is CASSFNQGDQPQHF. This rearrangement joins TRBV5-1 to TRBJ1-5, with a possible D match to TRBD1 (5 bases). Germline loops: CDR1 SGHRS, CDR2 YFSETQ. V lost 2 bases and J lost 5, with 11 bases in between. CDR3 length: 14 residues.

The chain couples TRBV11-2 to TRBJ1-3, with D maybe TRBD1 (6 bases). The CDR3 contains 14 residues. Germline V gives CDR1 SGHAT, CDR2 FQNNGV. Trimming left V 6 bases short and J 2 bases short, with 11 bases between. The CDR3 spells CASRRPGAGNTIYF. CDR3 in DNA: TGTGCCAGCAGACGGCCAGGGGCTGGAAACACCATATATTTT. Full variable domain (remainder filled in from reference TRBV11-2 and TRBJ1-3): EAGVAQSPRYKIIEKRQSVAFWCNPISGHATLYWYQQILGQGPKLLIQFQNNGVVDDSQLPKDRFSAERLKGVDSTLKIQPAKLEDSAVYLCASRRPGAGNTIYFGEGSWLTVV.

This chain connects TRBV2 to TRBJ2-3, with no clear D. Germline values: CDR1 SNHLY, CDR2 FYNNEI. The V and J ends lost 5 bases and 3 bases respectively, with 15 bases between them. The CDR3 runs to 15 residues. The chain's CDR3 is CASSSQPLVTDTQYF. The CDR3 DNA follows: TGTGCCAGCAGTAGCCAGCCCTTGGTGACAGATACGCAGTATTTT.

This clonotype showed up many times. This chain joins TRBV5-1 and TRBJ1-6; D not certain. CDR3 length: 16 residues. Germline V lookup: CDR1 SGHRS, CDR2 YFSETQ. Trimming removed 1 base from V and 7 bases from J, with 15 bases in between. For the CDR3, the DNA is TGCGCCAGCAGCTTGTCTACAGCCAGGCGGAATTCACCCCTCCACTTT. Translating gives CASSLSTARRNSPLHF.

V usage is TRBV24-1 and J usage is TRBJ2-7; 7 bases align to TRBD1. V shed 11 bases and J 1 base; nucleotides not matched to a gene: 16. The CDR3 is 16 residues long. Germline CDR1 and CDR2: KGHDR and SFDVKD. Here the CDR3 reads CASSPRLLGQSYEQYF. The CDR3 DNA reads TGTGCCAGCTCACCACGTTTATTGGGACAGTCCTACGAGCAGTACTTC.

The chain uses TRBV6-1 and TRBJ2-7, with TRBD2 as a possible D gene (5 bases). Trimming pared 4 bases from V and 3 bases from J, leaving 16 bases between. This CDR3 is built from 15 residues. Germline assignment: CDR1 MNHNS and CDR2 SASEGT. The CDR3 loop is CASSGAGGRYYEQYF. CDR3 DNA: TGTGCCAGCAGTGGCGCTGGCGGGCGCTACTACGAGCAGTACTTC.

The CDR3 sequence is CAISGLLTGELFF. The CDR3, as DNA: TGTGCCATCAGTGGACTTCTCACCGGGGAGCTGTTTTTT. The gene calls are TRBV10-3 and TRBJ2-2, with unresolved D. The V end was cut by 4 bases, the J end by 4 bases, with 7 bases between. Germline V gene sequence: CDR1 ENHRY, CDR2 SYGVKD. The CDR3 sequence is 13 residues long.

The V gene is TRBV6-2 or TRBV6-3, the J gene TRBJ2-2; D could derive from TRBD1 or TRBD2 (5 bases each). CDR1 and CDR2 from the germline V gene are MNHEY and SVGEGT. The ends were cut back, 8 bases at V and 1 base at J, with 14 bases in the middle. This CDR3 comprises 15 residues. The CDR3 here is CASGTQRMNTGELFF. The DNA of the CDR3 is TGTGCCAGCGGGACCCAGCGGATGAACACCGGGGAGCTGTTTTTT.